This TCR beta chain was profiled in a study of blood T cell repertoires in COVID-19. In the original analysis: The authors estimated nucleated cell counts from reference gene primer amplification. The table came from immunoSEQ multiplex PCR; TCRdb's copy has only in-frame clones and leaves some out. The V and J calls and clone size come from that table; D and trimming were worked out from the DNA. The data show about 140,000 clones, around 87% seen once. The germline gives CDR1 LNHDA, CDR2 SQIVND (reference sequence). V was clipped by 7 bases and J by 5 bases, with 15 bases between them. This CDR3 is built from 14 residues. Ages ranged from about 18 to 89 years, with residence in approximately 23 US areas. In assigning cohorts, the study relied on participant-reported clinical history.

This receptor was identified in a man in his 60s who had recovered from COVID-19. The sample was PBMCs or T cells enriched from blood (not recorded which). The chain combines TRBV19 with TRBJ1-5, with a tentative D call TRBD1 (6 bases). CDR3 sequence reads: CASISQGGDQPQHF. CDR3 DNA sequence: TGTGCCAGTATATCACAGGGAGGGGATCAGCCCCAGCATTTT.